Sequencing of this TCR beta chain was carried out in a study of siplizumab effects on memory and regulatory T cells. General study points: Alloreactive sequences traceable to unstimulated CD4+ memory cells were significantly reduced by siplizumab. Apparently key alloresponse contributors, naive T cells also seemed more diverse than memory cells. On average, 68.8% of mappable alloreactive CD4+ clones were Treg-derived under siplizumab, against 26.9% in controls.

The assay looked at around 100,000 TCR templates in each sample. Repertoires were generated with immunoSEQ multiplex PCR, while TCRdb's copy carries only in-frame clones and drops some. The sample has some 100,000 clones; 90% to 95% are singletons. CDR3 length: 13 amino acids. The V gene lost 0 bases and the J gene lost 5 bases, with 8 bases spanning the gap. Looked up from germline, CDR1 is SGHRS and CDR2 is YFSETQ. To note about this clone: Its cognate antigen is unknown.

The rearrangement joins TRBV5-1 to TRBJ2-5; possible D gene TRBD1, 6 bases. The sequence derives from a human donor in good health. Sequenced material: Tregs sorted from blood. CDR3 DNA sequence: TGCGCCAGCAGCTTGGGGACAGTTGAGACCCAGTACTTC. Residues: CASSLGTVETQYF.